Below are 18 T cell receptor beta chains sequenced from a single sample in a study of T cells in localized non-small cell lung cancer. Method: immunoSEQ multiplex PCR; TCRdb's copy keeps in-frame clones and lacks some. The profile shows under 35,000 clones, about four fifths of them singletons. Source: peripheral blood, taken before any cancer treatment. Receptor source: a male donor at least 60 years old with stage III squamous cell lung carcinoma.

This clone was picked up a small number of times. This chain connects TRBV27 to TRBJ2-7; 9 bases are shared with TRBD2. V trimming: 5 bases; J trimming: 0 bases; junction bases outside the gene matches: 5. Germline loops: CDR1 MNHEY, CDR2 SMNVEV (reference sequence). The CDR3 is 15 residues long. This chain's CDR3 is CASSLWTSASYEQYF. Written as DNA, the CDR3 is TGTGCCAGCAGTCTCTGGACTAGCGCCTCCTACGAGCAGTACTTC.

The genes are TRBV6-1 and TRBJ2-3; 9 bases match TRBD2. The CDR3 has 18 residues. Germline assignment: CDR1 MNHNS and CDR2 SASEGT. The ends lost 1 base at V and 7 bases at J; junction bases unmatched: 15. The CDR3 DNA follows: TGTGCCAGCAGTGAAGGGCCCCCCAACGCGGGGGGGAGGCATACGCAGTATTTT. Encoded protein: CASSEGPPNAGGRHTQYF.

The V call is TRBV28, the J call TRBJ2-3; possibly TRBD1 for D (6 bases). The CDR3 is 15 residues long. Trimming removed 5 bases from V and 2 bases from J, with 14 bases in between. Germline V CDR1 and CDR2: MDHEN, SYDVKM. DNA for the CDR3: TGTGCCAGCAGTGACCGGGACACCAACACAGATACGCAGTATTTT. Its translation: CASSDRDTNTDTQYF. The whole variable domain, filled in from reference TRBV28 and TRBJ2-3, reads DVKVTQSSRYLVKRTGEKVFLECVQDMDHENMFWYRQDPGLGLRLIYFSYDVKMKEKGDIPEGYSVSREKKERFSLILESASTNQTSMYLCASSDRDTNTDTQYFGPGTRLTVL.

This clone has only a few counts. The chain carries TRBV2 and TRBJ1-1; 8 nucleotides match TRBD1. The CDR3 runs to 13 residues. CDR1 and CDR2 (germline): SNHLY, FYNNEI. With V trimmed by 8 bases and J by 4 bases, 6 bases remained unmatched. The DNA for the CDR3 is TGTGCCAGCGACCAGGGGGCGCGCACTGAAGCTTTCTTT. The encoded protein is CASDQGARTEAFF.

The CDR3, as DNA: TGTGCCAGTAGTATAGACGGCAGGGGGAACACTGAAGCTTTCTTT. Encoded protein: CASSIDGRGNTEAFF. V gene TRBV19 combines with J gene TRBJ1-1; D is possibly TRBD1 (6 bases). The CDR3 is made up of 15 amino acids. The V gene's germline CDR1 is LNHDA and CDR2 SQIVND (reference sequence). V lost 0 bases and J lost 1, with 9 bases in between.

The chain has TRBV11-3 and TRBJ2-5, with D perhaps being TRBD1 or TRBD2 (5 bases each). CDR3 length: 14 residues. Germline V gene lookup returns CDR1 SGHNT and CDR2 YENEEA. The ends were cut back, 0 bases at V and 4 bases at J, with 9 bases in the middle. CDR3 bases: TGTGCCAGCAGCTTAGATGGGGACGGAGAGACCCAGTACTTC. Translating gives CASSLDGDGETQYF. Full variable domain (remainder filled in from reference TRBV11-3 and TRBJ2-5): EAGVVQSPRYKIIEKKQPVAFWCNPISGHNTLYWYLQNLGQGPELLIRYENEEAVDDSQLPKDRFSAERLKGVDSTLKIQPAELGDSAVYLCASSLDGDGETQYFGPGTRLLVL.

A word on this clone: A junction end diverges from the germline sequence, so it may reflect a read error. The chain employs TRBV7-7 and TRBJ2-1, with D tentatively TRBD2 (6 bases). The germline V gene has CDR1 SSHAT and CDR2 FNYEAQ (reference sequence). The CDR3 consists of 14 residues. CDR3: CASSLAPTSNEQFF. The CDR3 coding sequence is TGTGCTAGCAGCTTAGCGCCGACTAGCAATGAGCAGTTCTTC.

The chain carries TRBV9 and TRBJ2-3; 9 bases are shared with TRBD1. Germline trimming cut 3 bases from V and 3 bases from J; bases unmatched to any gene: 8. Germline CDR1 is SGDLS and CDR2 is YYNGEE. The length of the CDR3 is 16 residues. CDR3 region: CASSAPGTGYTDTQYF. The CDR3, as DNA: TGTGCCAGCAGCGCCCCCGGGACAGGGTATACAGATACGCAGTATTTT.

The chain employs TRBV7-3 and TRBJ1-2; 8 nucleotides agree with TRBD1. Trimming took 4 bases from V and 10 from J; bases not matched to a gene: 8. Per germline, CDR1 SGHTA and CDR2 FQGTGA. The CDR3 totals 13 residues. The CDR3 DNA follows: TGTGCCAGCAGCTCAGCAGGGGGCGGATACTACACCTTC. It translates to CASSSAGGGYYTF.

The chain recombines TRBV4-3 with TRBJ2-3, with 7 bases fitting TRBD2. This CDR3 is built from 16 residues. Germline-derived CDR1 and CDR2 are LGHNA and YSLEER. The trim removed 4 bases at V and 5 bases at J, leaving 12 bases unmatched. This chain's CDR3 is CASSPEMASGLDTQYF. For the CDR3, the DNA is TGCGCCAGCAGCCCAGAAATGGCTAGCGGTCTAGATACGCAGTATTTT.

The sample holds one count of this clone. The V and J genes are TRBV30 and TRBJ2-1; D gene unclear. The length of the CDR3 is 13 residues. Deletions cut 2 bases from V and 3 bases from J, with 8 bases between. The germline gives CDR1 GTSNPN, CDR2 SVGIG (reference sequence). The CDR3 loop is CAWSFGSYNEQFF. DNA of the CDR3: TGTGCCTGGAGTTTCGGCAGCTACAATGAGCAGTTCTTC.

This chain joins TRBV7-9 and TRBJ2-1; D unclear. V was trimmed by 7 bases and J by 11 bases, leaving 15 bases between them. Germline V gene data show CDR1 as SEHNR and CDR2 as FQNEAQ (reference sequence). This CDR3 has 12 residues. In DNA, the CDR3 is TGTGCCAGCACCCGGCCCCTAAAGAAGCAGTTCTTC. Translating gives CASTRPLKKQFF.

The V call is TRBV6-6, the J call TRBJ1-2; 7 nucleotides align to TRBD1. With 5 bases clipped from V and 2 bases from J, the junction kept 5 bases outside the gene matches. CDR1 and CDR2 (germline): MNHNY, SVGAGI (reference sequence). This CDR3 has 14 residues. The CDR3 DNA is TGTGCCAGCAGTCCTCAGGGACAGAACTATGGCTACACCTTC. Translating gives CASSPQGQNYGYTF.

The chain recombines TRBV15 with TRBJ1-1; D unresolved. The V end lost 3 bases, the J end lost 1 base, and 0 bases lay between the germline ends. This CDR3 contains 11 residues. Per the germline V gene, CDR1 is LNHNV and CDR2 is YYDKDF (reference sequence). CDR3 region: CATSRNTEAFF. CDR3 bases: TGTGCCACCAGCAGGAACACTGAAGCTTTCTTT.

The chain uses TRBV28 and TRBJ2-6; TRBD1 matches at 8 bases. This CDR3 is 16 amino acids long. Trimming at V came to 6 bases and at J to 1 base, leaving 5 bases not matched to a gene. In germline, CDR1 is MDHEN, CDR2 SYDVKM. The CDR3 loop is CASSPGQVSGANVLTF. The DNA for the CDR3 is TGTGCCAGCAGCCCGGGACAGGTATCTGGGGCCAACGTCCTGACTTTC.

This chain links TRBV6-5 with TRBJ2-7, with TRBD1 as a possible D gene (6 bases). Germline CDR1 and CDR2: MNHEY and SVGAGI. Trimming pared 0 bases from V and 5 bases from J, leaving 17 bases between. The CDR3 is made up of 16 amino acids. CDR3: CASSYSISPRGDEQYF. CDR3 sequence (DNA): TGTGCCAGCAGTTACTCTATTTCCCCCAGGGGAGACGAGCAGTACTTC.

This clone qualifies as medium-sized. The J gene is TRBJ1-2, the V gene TRBV6-5, with 11 bases fitting TRBD1. V shed 0 bases, J shed 3 bases, and the junction held 3 bases outside the gene matches. CDR1 and CDR2 (germline): MNHEY, SVGAGI. The CDR3 is 16 amino acids. The CDR3 DNA reads as TGTGCCAGCAGTTACTCGGGACAGGGGGGATACTATGGCTACACCTTC. Its protein product is CASSYSGQGGYYGYTF.

The rearrangement links TRBV27 to TRBJ2-7, with D unresolved. CDR3 length: 14 amino acids. Germline assignment: CDR1 MNHEY and CDR2 SMNVEV (reference sequence). Trimming removed 3 bases at V and 4 bases at J, with 13 bases between. For the CDR3, the DNA is TGTGCCAGCAGTTTCTACAATGGCTTGTACGAGCAGTACTTC. The encoded protein is CASSFYNGLYEQYF.